Described below is a single TCR beta chain sequence and its context. How the authors handled the data: Reference gene primer amplification gave estimated nucleated cell counts. Libraries were prepared by immunoSEQ multiplex PCR; TCRdb keeps only in-frame clonotypes and omits some of them. For V, J and clone size, that table is used; D and trimming come from the DNA. The data contain approximately 470,000 clones, roughly 85% of them singletons. CDR3 size: 15 residues. The ends lost 3 bases at V and 2 bases at J; junction bases unmatched: 5. CDR1 and CDR2 (germline): SGHNT, YYREEE (reference sequence). This specimen comes from a study of blood T cell repertoires in COVID-19. As for the study in general: Researchers got acute and convalescent COVID-19 samples from the United States, Italy and Spain. PBMCs, B-cell-depleted T cells, or T cells were the source of the cDNA or gDNA that made up the material.

This chain joins TRBV5-4 and TRBJ2-5, with 9 bases aligning to TRBD1. The TCR originated in a human donor in a cohort sampled during active COVID-19. Sample: peripheral blood. The CDR3 protein is CASSSTQGAQETQYF. The CDR3 DNA follows: TGTGCCAGCAGCTCTACACAGGGGGCTCAAGAGACCCAGTACTTC.